The 11 T cell receptor beta chains in this list originate from one sample, sequenced in a study of shared clonotypes between healthy human individuals (dated by TCRdb to about 2020). The library was obtained by the immunoSEQ multiplex PCR assay. This is the immuneACCESS table as TCRdb keeps it, with only in-frame sequences that have V and J called. A part of the clones is gone; compared with another copy, unresolved V genes explain less than half, and the rest is unexplained. The sample has about 520,000 clones on record, 81% of them singletons. Roughly 12% of the sample belongs to the ten largest clones. Sequenced: PBMCs. The receptors derive from a middle-aged woman in good health. Some clones in this sample may be carry-over from other donors' samples.

In the case of this clone: A far larger clone is just one base off, so this is likely a read error. The chain combines TRBV13 with TRBJ2-3; TRBD2 might be the D (6 bases). V was pared by 5 bases and J by 4 bases, with 16 bases between. Germline V gene data show CDR1 as PRHDT and CDR2 as FYEKMQ (reference sequence). This CDR3 is built from 15 residues. The CDR3 loop reads CASSRNGSRADTQYF. The CDR3 DNA is TGTGCCAGCAGCCGGAACGGGAGTAGGGCAGATACGCAGTATTTT. The complete variable domain, with remaining parts taken from reference TRBV13 and TRBJ2-3, reads AAGVIQSPRHLIKEKRETATLKCYPIPRHDTVYWYQQGPGQDPQFLISFYEKMQSDKGSIPDRFSAQQFSDYHSELNMSSLELGDSALYFCASSRNGSRADTQYFGPGTRLTVL.

Worth noting for this clone: This same CDR3 is encoded by further DNA sequences in the sample. This rearrangement joins TRBV30 to TRBJ2-3, with D perhaps TRBD2 (5 bases). Trimming left V 0 bases short and J 3 bases short, with 7 bases between. The germline CDR1 and CDR2 sequences are GTSNPN and SVGIG (reference sequence). This CDR3 comprises 13 residues. The CDR3 DNA sequence: TGTGCCTGGAGTGTACGGGGAACAGATACGCAGTATTTT. This sequence encodes CAWSVRGTDTQYF.

The V call is TRBV19, the J call TRBJ2-1; the match to TRBD2 covers 7 bases. The length of the CDR3 is 15 residues. Germline V CDR1 and CDR2: LNHDA, SQIVND (reference sequence). The J segment lost 0 bases and the V segment lost 7 bases, leaving 6 bases of the junction unmatched. CDR3 coding DNA: TGTGCCAGTAACCTAGCGGTAGGCTCCTACAATGAGCAGTTCTTC. Translation gives CASNLAVGSYNEQFF.

The rearrangement uses TRBV5-6 and TRBJ2-7; the D gene could be TRBD1 or TRBD2 (5 bases each). There are 16 residues in the CDR3. V was pared by 4 bases and J by 1 base, with 18 bases between. Germline CDR1 reads SGHDT; CDR2 reads YYEEEE. The DNA for the CDR3 is TGTGCCAGCAGCCTCATGGGGGTACTTGGGTCCTACGAGCAGTACTTC. This sequence encodes CASSLMGVLGSYEQYF.

The chain is built from TRBV5-4 and TRBJ2-5; TRBD1 matches 8 bases. Gene TRBJ2-7 matches the end of the DNA better, so the J call may be wrong. The CDR3 extends over 15 amino acids. Germline V gene lookup returns CDR1 SGHNT and CDR2 YYREEE (reference sequence). The chain's CDR3 is CASSYSTGESYEQYF. CDR3 nucleotide sequence: TGTGCCAGCAGCTATTCGACAGGGGAATCCTACGAGCAGTACTTC.

The V and J genes are TRBV18 and TRBJ1-1; D may be TRBD1 (5 bases). The CDR3 is 14 residues long. Germline values: CDR1 KGHSH, CDR2 LQKENI. Trimming shortened V by 0 bases and J by 6 bases, and 11 bases separated the two germline ends. The chain's CDR3 is CASSPPRGGAEAFF. In DNA form, the CDR3 reads TGTGCCAGCTCACCACCCCGGGGGGGTGCTGAAGCTTTCTTT.

The chain recombines TRBV7-9 with TRBJ2-6; possible D gene TRBD1, 5 bases. The V and J ends lost 4 bases and 4 bases respectively, with 11 bases between them. The CDR3 spans 15 residues. CDR1 SEHNR and CDR2 FQNEAQ come from the germline V gene (reference sequence). The CDR3 spells CASSSSGSGANVLTF. DNA for the CDR3: TGTGCCAGCAGCTCATCAGGGTCCGGGGCCAACGTCCTGACTTTC.

As for this clone: At one boundary the junction diverges from the germline segment, which might be a read error. The V gene is TRBV5-4, the J gene TRBJ2-3; D not resolved. CDR1 and CDR2 (germline): SGHNT, YYREEE (reference sequence). CDR3 length: 15 residues. The DNA for the CDR3 is TGCGCCAGCAGCCAAGAGGCCATTCGCACAGATACGCAGTATTTT. Translating it yields CASSQEAIRTDTQYF.

This chain's CDR3 is CASSVMSSTGELFF. CDR3 bases: TGTGCCAGCAGTGTTATGTCGTCGACCGGGGAGCTGTTTTTT. V is TRBV2 and J is TRBJ2-2; D is ambiguous. The CDR3 loop spans 14 amino acids. V was cut by 4 bases and J by 5 bases, with 11 bases left in between. Germline V gene data show CDR1 as SNHLY and CDR2 as FYNNEI.

This chain uses TRBV11-2 with TRBJ2-3; no definite D call. CDR1 and CDR2 (germline): SGHAT, FQNNGV. This CDR3 is built from 13 residues. The germline V and J ends were trimmed by 0 bases and 3 bases, with 4 bases remaining between them. Here the CDR3 DNA reads TGTGCCAGCAGCTTAGATCGTACAGATACGCAGTATTTT. Encoded protein: CASSLDRTDTQYF.

The rearrangement uses TRBV25-1 and TRBJ2-5; TRBD1 might be the D (5 bases). Trimming shortened V by 7 bases and J by 2 bases, and 11 bases separated the two germline ends. Germline V gene lookup returns CDR1 MGHDK and CDR2 SYGVNS. This CDR3 has 13 residues. Here the CDR3 DNA reads TGTGCCAGCACCCCTAGGGGACAAGAGACCCAGTACTTC. Translated, it gives CASTPRGQETQYF.